Below are 17 T cell receptor beta chains sequenced from a single sample in a study of T-cell reconstitution after alpha-beta-depleted transplantation in children (dated by TCRdb to about 2016). The intended sense of this specimen's treatment or condition label: allogeneic hematopoietic cell transplantation with graft depleted of TCRalphabeta T cells and CD19 B cells. The library was prepared using PCR. The run used an Illumina HiSeq 2500. TCR library preparation used molecular barcoding, with unique molecular identifiers applied to normalize quantification of the TCRbeta repertoire. Starting from the raw public reads, TCRdb applied fastp trimming at Q25, assembled clones with MiXCR and retained in-frame beta chains. Every entry covers one CDR3 protein and lists the most common genes and DNA from its rows. In this sample the table shows around 200,000 distinct CDR3 sequences, about 8.7% of which occur a single time. The ten largest clones capture approximately 40% of the sample.

The sequences come from PBMCs, mostly from graft donor cells, collected 360 days after TCRalphabeta/CD19-depleted stem cell transplant. The source is a male patient under 10 years old who had a stem cell transplant for acute myeloid leukemia, so the T cells may come from the graft donor.

The chain has TRBV3-1 and TRBJ2-1; 8 positions agree with TRBD2. The germline gives CDR1 LGHDT, CDR2 YNNKEL (reference sequence). Trimming cost V 1 base and J 8 bases; bases outside gene matches: 1. CDR3 length equals 13 residues. CDR3 coding DNA: TGTGCCAGCAGCCAAGCCGGGGGGGATGAGCAGTTCTTC. This encodes CASSQAGGDEQFF.

This clonotype was counted a few times. The gene calls are TRBV6-5 and TRBJ2-5; D uncertain. V shed 0 bases and J shed 2 bases, with 7 bases lying between them. The CDR3 spans 14 residues. Looked up from germline, CDR1 is MNHEY and CDR2 is SVGAGI. CDR3 sequence: CASSYSGRQETQYF. CDR3 bases: TGTGCCAGCAGTTACTCTGGTCGGCAAGAGACCCAGTACTTC.

This clonotype was detected only a few times. The chain couples TRBV30 to TRBJ1-3, with D maybe TRBD1 (6 bases). The germline V gene encodes CDR1 GTSNPN and CDR2 SVGIG (reference sequence). The ends were cut back, 3 bases at V and 10 bases at J, with 19 bases in the middle. This CDR3 comprises 14 residues. Here the CDR3 DNA reads TGTGCCTGGAGGCAGGGCAGGGACATTAAAACCATATATTTT. Its protein is CAWRQGRDIKTIYF.

This chain connects TRBV12-3 or TRBV12-4 to TRBJ2-2, with 9 nucleotides matching TRBD2. The CDR3 is 19 amino acids. After removal of 4 bases from V and 2 bases from J, the junction contained 14 bases not matched to a gene. The CDR3 region has the DNA TGTGCCAGCAGTTCGACTAGCGGAGTTCCCGTTAGAAACACCGGGGAGCTGTTTTTT. The encoded protein is CASSSTSGVPVRNTGELFF.

This clonotype was seen repeatedly, ten times or more. The chain combines TRBV25-1 with TRBJ2-3; weak D call: TRBD1 (6 bases). CDR1 is MGHDK and CDR2 is SYGVNS in the germline V gene. This CDR3 has 15 amino acids. Trimming removed 3 bases at V and 6 bases at J, with 16 bases between. CDR3 loop: CASSDWGRGGDTQYF. The CDR3 DNA follows: TGTGCCAGCAGTGATTGGGGGCGAGGAGGTGATACGCAGTATTTT.

Many counts were recorded for this clonotype. This chain links TRBV20-1 with TRBJ2-2; 9 nucleotides match TRBD2. The germline CDR1 and CDR2 sequences are DFQATT and SNEGSKA (reference sequence). V shed 4 bases, J shed 4 bases, and the junction held 1 base outside the gene matches. The length of the CDR3 is 13 residues. CDR3 protein: CSATLAGTGELFF. CDR3 DNA sequence: TGCAGTGCTACACTAGCGGGCACCGGGGAGCTGTTTTTT.

This clonotype has only a few counts. The chain couples TRBV18 to TRBJ1-1, with 8 nucleotides matching TRBD1. J lost 4 bases, V lost 1 base, and 5 bases had no gene match. CDR3 size: 15 residues. Germline V lookup: CDR1 KGHSH, CDR2 LQKENI. The CDR3 protein is CASSPQQTGGTEAFF. The CDR3 DNA follows: TGTGCCAGCTCACCACAACAAACAGGGGGCACTGAAGCTTTCTTT.

This clonotype was counted at least ten times. J is TRBJ2-2 and V is TRBV29-1; D not resolved. CDR1 is SQVTM and CDR2 is ANQGSEA in the germline V gene. The V and J ends lost 4 bases and 4 bases respectively, with 4 bases between them. The CDR3 is 11 amino acids. CDR3 nucleotides: TGCAGCGTTGTTGTCACCGGGGAGCTGTTTTTT. Protein sequence: CSVVVTGELFF.

This clonotype was observed a handful of times. This chain joins TRBV5-1 and TRBJ2-3, with D hard to call. Trimming removed 2 bases from V and 5 bases from J, with 9 bases in between. There are 13 residues in the CDR3. Germline loops: CDR1 SGHRS, CDR2 YFSETQ. The CDR3 bases are TGCGCCAGCAGCTTAACGGGCGGAGATACGCAGTATTTT. Protein product: CASSLTGGDTQYF.

In this sample, this clonotype turned up many times. This chain links TRBV4-1 with TRBJ2-3, with 7 nucleotides matching TRBD1. This CDR3 region has 14 residues. With 1 base clipped from V and 5 bases from J, the junction kept 3 bases outside the gene matches. The germline CDR1 and CDR2 sequences are MGHRA and YSYEKL. The CDR3 nucleotides are TGCGCCAGCAGCCAAGTAGACAGGGTAGATACGCAGTATTTT. It encodes CASSQVDRVDTQYF.

This clonotype occurred many times. The gene calls are TRBV7-9 and TRBJ2-7; TRBD1 agrees at 7 bases. With 5 bases clipped from V and 2 bases from J, the junction kept 6 bases outside the gene matches. Germline CDR1 is SEHNR and CDR2 is FQNEAQ (reference sequence). This CDR3 contains 14 residues. The CDR3 is CASSIRQGTYEQYF. CDR3 bases: TGTGCCAGCAGCATCCGACAGGGAACCTACGAGCAGTACTTC.

This clonotype was detected many times. In DNA form, the CDR3 reads TGTGCCAGCAGTTGGCGCAGCCCCCAAGAGACCCAGTACTTC. Translation gives CASSWRSPQETQYF. The chain uses TRBV6-2 or TRBV6-3 and TRBJ2-5; no clear D. Trimming took off 4 bases at V and 1 base at J, with 10 bases between the two ends. The germline V gene has CDR1 MNHEY and CDR2 SVGEGT. The CDR3 is 14 amino acids.

This clonotype came up a few times. V and J are TRBV20-1 and TRBJ1-2; D might be TRBD1 (5 bases). Germline V gene lookup returns CDR1 DFQATT and CDR2 SNEGSKA (reference sequence). V lost 3 bases, J lost 4 bases, and 15 bases lay in between. The CDR3 length is 14 residues. The CDR3 protein is CSASPGGGLYGYTF. In DNA form, the CDR3 reads TGCAGTGCTAGCCCCGGGGGTGGCCTCTATGGCTACACCTTC.

A remark on this clonotype: At one end, the junction sequence differs from germline, possibly due to a read error. V usage is TRBV7-7 and J usage is TRBJ2-5; TRBD2 matches at 11 bases. The CDR3 contains 16 residues. From germline, CDR1 is SSHAT and CDR2 FNYEAQ (reference sequence). CDR3 in DNA: TGTGCTAGCAGCTTAATAGCGGGAGGGCCCTGGGAGACCCAGTACTTC. The encoded protein is CASSLIAGGPWETQYF.

V is TRBV5-1 and J is TRBJ2-2; TRBD1 aligns across 9 bases. V was clipped by 5 bases and J by 4 bases; unmatched bases: 6. Germline loops: CDR1 SGHRS, CDR2 YFSETQ. The CDR3 spans 15 residues. This CDR3 is CASSLDRGPTGELFF. As DNA, the CDR3 is TGCGCCAGCAGTCTGGACAGGGGACCCACCGGGGAGCTGTTTTTT.

This clonotype was recorded many times. The rearrangement uses TRBV5-1 and TRBJ2-1; TRBD2 matches at 8 bases. Germline V gene data show CDR1 as SGHRS and CDR2 as YFSETQ. V gave up 0 bases and J gave up 0 bases; unmatched junction bases: 5. This CDR3 has 17 residues. The CDR3 spells CASSLAGGGSSYNEQFF. In DNA form, the CDR3 reads TGCGCCAGCAGCTTGGCCGGGGGGGGGAGCTCCTACAATGAGCAGTTCTTC. The variable domain in full, with the rest retrieved from reference TRBV5-1 and TRBJ2-1, is KAGVTQTPRYLIKTRGQQVTLSCSPISGHRSVSWYQQTPGQGLQFLFEYFSETQRNKGNFPGRFSGRQFSNSRSEMNVSTLELGDSALYLCASSLAGGGSSYNEQFFGPGTRLTVL.

This clonotype came up a few times. The chain employs TRBV29-1 and TRBJ2-7; weak D call: TRBD1 (6 bases). The CDR3 consists of 16 residues. Trimming left V 1 base short and J 2 bases short, with 18 bases between. The germline V gene has CDR1 SQVTM and CDR2 ANQGSEA. DNA of the CDR3: TGCAGCGTTGAAGGTCAGGGGAAACGGGGCACCTACGAGCAGTACGTC. This sequence encodes CSVEGQGKRGTYEQYV.